This TCR beta chain was identified during a study of molecular identifiers for immune sequencing clone quantification. Study results and limitations: Clones carrying above 20 RNA copies accounted for over 98% of effector molecules, under 1% in naive cells.

This clonotype was recorded a few times. Its antigen is not identified. TCRdb ran MiXCR on the PCR reads and lists one entry per CDR3 protein. The table has around 470,000 distinct CDR3 sequences, 20% to 25% seen once; the top ten hold about 0.8%. This receptor was taken from a human donor in good health. Some libraries in this study had Jurkat cell RNA spiked in. Sequencing was carried out using naive CD8+ T cells from blood, with Jurkat cell RNA spiked in. Subset in this sample: FACS-sorted CD8+CD4-CCR7+CD45RA+ naive T cells.

The DNA for the CDR3 is TGCAGTGTCCCGACTAGCCCTATCTCCTACGAGCAGTACTTC. Amino acids: CSVPTSPISYEQYF. V and J are TRBV20-1 and TRBJ2-7, with TRBD2 matching 7 bases. Per the germline V gene, CDR1 is DFQATT and CDR2 is SNEGSKA (reference sequence). The trim removed 7 bases at V and 0 bases at J, leaving 9 bases unmatched. The CDR3 extends over 14 amino acids.